The 28 T cell receptor beta chains in this list originate from one sample, sequenced in a study of blood T cell repertoires in COVID-19. Clones were sequenced by immunoSEQ multiplex PCR, and TCRdb holds only the in-frame ones, with some missing. This table holds about 240,000 clones, around 87% found once. What was sequenced was PBMCs or T cells enriched from blood (not recorded which). The receptors here all came from a woman aged 40 to 50 with acute COVID-19.

This sequence joins TRBV2 and TRBJ1-6; D gene unclear. V was pared by 3 bases and J by 3 bases, with 6 bases between. CDR3 size: 14 residues. Germline V gives CDR1 SNHLY, CDR2 FYNNEI. The CDR3 DNA reads as TGTGCCAGCAGTGACAGGAACTATAATTCACCCCTCCACTTT. Its protein product is CASSDRNYNSPLHF.

V gene TRBV6-2 or TRBV6-3 combines with J gene TRBJ1-5; 9 bases match TRBD1. There are 14 residues in the CDR3. With V trimmed by 6 bases and J by 6 bases, 6 bases remained unmatched. The germline CDR1 and CDR2 sequences are MNHEY and SVGEGT. DNA of the CDR3: TGTGCCAGCAGCTCCACAGGGGGCCTTCAGCCCCAGCATTTT. This gives the protein CASSSTGGLQPQHF.

The chain uses TRBV7-9 and TRBJ1-2, with D maybe TRBD1 (6 bases). CDR3 length: 14 residues. Trimming removed 5 bases at V and 7 bases at J, with 17 bases between. Germline CDR1 SEHNR, CDR2 FQNEAQ (reference sequence). For the CDR3, the DNA is TGTGCCAGCAGCCAGAACAGGGATATTGGTGGCTACACCTTC. This codes for CASSQNRDIGGYTF.

This chain links TRBV7-3 with TRBJ2-3; D perhaps matches TRBD1 (5 bases). The V end lost 3 bases, the J end lost 2 bases, and 15 bases lay between the germline ends. Germline-derived CDR1 and CDR2 are SGHTA and FQGTGA. The CDR3 length is 16 residues. CDR3 DNA: TGTGCCAGCAGCTTCCGACAGCGTACCCCCACAGATACGCAGTATTTT. Its protein is CASSFRQRTPTDTQYF.

V and J are TRBV3-1 (or the pseudogene TRBV3-2) and TRBJ1-3, with 9 positions matching TRBD1. J was trimmed by 3 bases and V by 5 bases; bases with no gene match: 5. From germline, CDR1 is LGHDT and CDR2 YNNKEL (reference sequence). The CDR3 is made up of 15 amino acids. CDR3 DNA sequence: TGTGCCAGCAGCTATGGACAGGGGTTTGGAAACACCATATATTTT. Encoded protein: CASSYGQGFGNTIYF.

This chain links TRBV7-9 with TRBJ2-3, with D perhaps TRBD2 (6 bases). The CDR3 has 15 residues. Germline CDR1 is SEHNR and CDR2 is FQNEAQ (reference sequence). V was pared by 5 bases and J by 2 bases, with 14 bases between. CDR3 sequence: CASSQASGLTDTQYF. Here the CDR3 DNA reads TGTGCCAGCAGCCAGGCCAGCGGGCTCACAGATACGCAGTATTTT. The complete variable domain, with remaining parts taken from reference TRBV7-9 and TRBJ2-3, reads DTGVSQNPRHKITKRGQNVTFRCDPISEHNRLYWYRQTLGQGPEFLTYFQNEAQLEKSRLLSDRFSAERPKGSFSTLEIQRTEQGDSAMYLCASSQASGLTDTQYFGPGTRLTVL.

The chain is built from TRBV7-2 and TRBJ2-7; weak D call: TRBD2 (6 bases). CDR3 size: 14 residues. Germline V gives CDR1 SGHTA, CDR2 FQGNSA. Trimming pared 2 bases from V and 2 bases from J, leaving 10 bases between. In DNA form, the CDR3 reads TGTGCCAGCAGCTTAACGCGGACTACCTACGAGCAGTACTTC. It is translated as CASSLTRTTYEQYF.

The chain combines TRBV5-1 with TRBJ1-4, with 7 bases lining up with TRBD1. With V trimmed by 2 bases and J by 6 bases, 4 bases remained unmatched. Germline V gives CDR1 SGHRS, CDR2 YFSETQ. There are 14 residues in the CDR3. The DNA of the CDR3 is TGCGCCAGCAGCTTTTCCACAGGGGATGAAAAACTGTTTTTT. As protein: CASSFSTGDEKLFF.

This chain's CDR3 is CASSLELAGVRAEQFF. CDR3 sequence (DNA): TGTGCCAGCAGTTTGGAACTAGCGGGAGTTAGGGCTGAGCAGTTCTTC. The chain has TRBV28 and TRBJ2-1; 11 bases map to TRBD2. CDR1 is MDHEN, CDR2 SYDVKM, per germline. Trimming took 3 bases from V and 9 from J; bases not matched to a gene: 10. CDR3 length: 16 residues.

This chain links TRBV21-1 with TRBJ2-7; the table's D call of TRBD2 was not tested on the DNA. TRBV21-1 is designated a pseudogene. The CDR3 is made up of 20 amino acids. The chain's CDR3 is CASSPQQKVLAGGPDYEQYF. As DNA, the CDR3 is TGTGCCAGCAGCCCACAACAAAAGGTGCTAGCGGGAGGGCCAGACTACGAGCAGTACTTC.

This chain uses TRBV19 with TRBJ2-5, with 7 nucleotides matching TRBD2. Germline trimming cut 5 bases from V and 5 bases from J; bases unmatched to any gene: 11. This CDR3 is built from 15 residues. CDR1 and CDR2 (germline): LNHDA, SQIVND (reference sequence). This CDR3 is CASSPGLGGTETQYF. As DNA, the CDR3 is TGTGCCAGTAGTCCCGGACTAGGAGGGACGGAGACCCAGTACTTC.

The gene calls are TRBV27 and TRBJ2-1; 8 bases fit TRBD1. The CDR3 is made up of 13 amino acids. CDR1 and CDR2 from the germline V gene are MNHEY and SMNVEV (reference sequence). V shed 4 bases and J 7 bases; nucleotides not matched to a gene: 3. The CDR3 protein is CASSWTGRNEQFF. CDR3 DNA: TGTGCCAGCAGTTGGACAGGGAGGAATGAGCAGTTCTTC.

The genes are TRBV5-1 and TRBJ2-2, with TRBD1 as a possible D gene (6 bases). This CDR3 is built from 16 residues. The germline V gene encodes CDR1 SGHRS and CDR2 YFSETQ. Between the trimmed V and J ends, which lost 9 bases and 2 bases, there was a span of 20 bases. The CDR3 reads CATSGGAGANTGELFF. For the CDR3, the DNA is TGCGCCACATCCGGTGGAGCAGGGGCTAACACCGGGGAGCTGTTTTTT.

The chain couples TRBV11-3 to TRBJ2-1, with D maybe TRBD2 (5 bases). CDR1 and CDR2 (germline): SGHNT, YENEEA. The CDR3 covers 13 residues. V was trimmed by 1 base and J by 7 bases, leaving 8 bases between them. CDR3 residues: CASSLAGWNEQFF. The DNA for the CDR3 is TGTGCCAGCAGCTTAGCGGGATGGAATGAGCAGTTCTTC.

This chain uses TRBV23-1 with TRBJ1-2, with D hard to call. TRBV23-1 qualifies as an ORF whose function is uncertain. The V end was cut by 4 bases, the J end by 1 base, with 7 bases between. This CDR3 is built from 13 residues. This CDR3 reads CASSPRGNYGYTF. The CDR3 DNA reads TGCGCCAGCAGTCCCCGGGGTAACTATGGCTACACCTTC.

The chain is built from TRBV9 and TRBJ1-3; D is undetermined. The length of the CDR3 is 17 residues. Germline assignment: CDR1 SGDLS and CDR2 YYNGEE. V gave up 0 bases and J gave up 0 bases, with 13 bases separating them. CDR3 in amino acids: CASSVGPSGNSGNTIYF. The CDR3 nucleotides read TGTGCCAGCAGCGTAGGTCCGAGCGGAAACTCTGGAAACACCATATATTTT.

The gene calls are TRBV7-6 and TRBJ2-2; 10 bases are a match to TRBD1. V lost 3 bases and J lost 6; bases outside the gene matches: 4. The CDR3 length is 15 residues. The germline V gene encodes CDR1 SGHVS and CDR2 FNYEAQ. The DNA of the CDR3 is TGTGCCAGCAGCTTTGGACAGGGGGGCCCCGGGGAGCTGTTTTTT. It codes for CASSFGQGGPGELFF.

This sequence joins TRBV30 and TRBJ1-2; D is possibly TRBD1 (6 bases). CDR1 is GTSNPN, CDR2 SVGIG, per germline (reference sequence). The ends were cut back, 4 bases at V and 4 bases at J, with 19 bases in the middle. The CDR3 spans 15 residues. DNA for the CDR3: TGTGCCTGGATTAAAACCCGACAGGCTGTCTATGGCTACACCTTC. It is translated as CAWIKTRQAVYGYTF.

This clone was seen just once. The chain has TRBV10-3 and TRBJ2-5; D may be TRBD2 (5 bases). This CDR3 spans 15 amino acids. Germline V gene data show CDR1 as ENHRY and CDR2 as SYGVKD. Trimming cost V 3 bases and J 7 bases, with 18 bases left between them. The DNA for the CDR3 is TGTGCCATCAGTGATTGGGGAGAAGGAACAACGACCCAGTACTTC. It translates to CAISDWGEGTTTQYF.

The J gene is TRBJ1-1, the V gene TRBV9, with D unclear. CDR3 length: 13 amino acids. The germline V gene has CDR1 SGDLS and CDR2 YYNGEE. Trimming shortened V by 3 bases and J by 5 bases, and 11 bases separated the two germline ends. The CDR3 spells CASSGSSGTEAFF. Here the CDR3 DNA reads TGTGCCAGCAGCGGATCTTCGGGGACTGAAGCTTTCTTT. The whole variable domain, remainder taken from reference TRBV9 and TRBJ1-1, is DSGVTQTPKHLITATGQRVTLRCSPRSGDLSVYWYQQSLDQGLQFLIQYYNGEERAKGNILERFSAQQFPDLHSELNLSSLELGDSALYFCASSGSSGTEAFFGQGTRLTVV.

The CDR3 reads CASSLGRGQGNTEAFF. CDR3 DNA sequence: TGTGCCAGCAGCTTAGGCCGGGGACAGGGAAACACTGAAGCTTTCTTT. The chain is built from TRBV11-3 and TRBJ1-1; 9 bases map to TRBD1. This CDR3 spans 16 amino acids. V was clipped by 1 base and J by 2 bases; unmatched bases: 5. Looked up from germline, CDR1 is SGHNT and CDR2 is YENEEA.

The chain carries TRBV5-1 and TRBJ2-1, with a weak D call TRBD2 (5 bases). CDR3 length: 17 amino acids. Per germline, CDR1 SGHRS and CDR2 YFSETQ. V was cut by 4 bases and J by 6 bases, with 23 bases left in between. The CDR3 spells CASSGRSRSPRANEQFF. The CDR3, as DNA: TGCGCCAGCAGCGGACGGAGTCGGAGCCCGCGGGCCAATGAGCAGTTCTTC.

V usage is TRBV3-1 (or the pseudogene TRBV3-2) and J usage is TRBJ1-3, with D perhaps TRBD1 (6 bases). Between the trimmed V and J ends, which lost 1 base and 4 bases, there was a span of 11 bases. The CDR3 spans 15 residues. Germline V CDR1 and CDR2: LGHDT, YNNKEL (reference sequence). The CDR3 protein is CASSQATGLGNTIYF. DNA of the CDR3: TGTGCCAGCAGCCAAGCCACAGGGCTCGGAAACACCATATATTTT.

This chain connects TRBV19 to TRBJ2-7, with TRBD1 matching over 9 bases. The CDR3 has 15 residues. CDR1 LNHDA and CDR2 SQIVND come from the germline V gene (reference sequence). The ends lost 3 bases at V and 3 bases at J; junction bases unmatched: 6. The CDR3 nucleotides read TGTGCCAGTAGTATGGGGACAGGGAGCTTCTACGAGCAGTACTTC. This translates into CASSMGTGSFYEQYF.

This chain joins TRBV11-3 and TRBJ1-1; D is uncertain. CDR3 length: 13 residues. The germline V and J ends were trimmed by 5 bases and 1 base, with 8 bases remaining between them. The germline CDR1 and CDR2 sequences are SGHNT and YENEEA. The CDR3 bases are TGTGCCAGCAGCCCGATCGGGAACACTGAAGCTTTCTTT. This sequence encodes CASSPIGNTEAFF. Based on the CDR3 plus reference TRBV11-3 and TRBJ1-1, the full variable domain is EAGVVQSPRYKIIEKKQPVAFWCNPISGHNTLYWYLQNLGQGPELLIRYENEEAVDDSQLPKDRFSAERLKGVDSTLKIQPAELGDSAVYLCASSPIGNTEAFFGQGTRLTVV.

The gene calls are TRBV19 and TRBJ2-4, with D unclear. Germline values: CDR1 LNHDA, CDR2 SQIVND (reference sequence). Trimming cost V 1 base and J 8 bases, with 6 bases left between them. This CDR3 comprises 12 residues. CDR3: CASSIGPDIQYF. The CDR3 DNA is TGTGCCAGTAGTATAGGCCCGGACATTCAGTACTTC.

The rearrangement links TRBV7-3 to TRBJ2-1; TRBD2 matches at 12 bases. V lost 5 bases and J lost 2; bases outside the gene matches: 10. Germline V gene sequence: CDR1 SGHTA, CDR2 FQGTGA. The CDR3 has 18 residues. The CDR3 reads CASSALTSGSTTYNEQFF. The CDR3 DNA sequence: TGTGCCAGCAGCGCGCTGACTAGCGGGAGTACTACCTACAATGAGCAGTTCTTC. Using reference TRBV7-3 and TRBJ2-1 for the parts outside the CDR3, the full variable domain is GAGVSQTPSNKVTEKGKYVELRCDPISGHTALYWYRQSLGQGPEFLIYFQGTGAADDSGLPNDRFFAVRPEGSVSTLKIQRTERGDSAVYLCASSALTSGSTTYNEQFFGPGTRLTVL.

This chain joins TRBV11-3 and TRBJ2-1; 7 bases are shared with TRBD2. CDR3 length: 14 amino acids. After removal of 1 base from V and 5 bases from J, the junction contained 2 bases not matched to a gene. The germline V gene encodes CDR1 SGHNT and CDR2 YENEEA. The CDR3 DNA reads as TGTGCCAGCAGCTTAGTTGCGGGGGACAATGAGCAGTTCTTC. This codes for CASSLVAGDNEQFF.